The 28 T cell receptor beta chains given below trace back to one sample, sequenced in a study of T cell responses to AZD1222 COVID-19 vaccine. Libraries were prepared by immunoSEQ multiplex PCR; TCRdb keeps only in-frame clonotypes and omits some of them. The data hold about 140,000 clones, with 80% to 95% observed a single time. The input for sequencing was peripheral blood, taken on day 0 of AZD1222 vaccination. These receptors came from an adult in good health.

The chain links TRBV5-1 to TRBJ2-3; D remains ambiguous. Germline V gene data show CDR1 as SGHRS and CDR2 as YFSETQ. CDR3 length equals 12 residues. Between the trimmed V and J ends, which lost 4 bases and 3 bases, there was a span of 6 bases. DNA of the CDR3: TGCGCCAGCAGCCGTAAGACAGATACGCAGTATTTT. Translating gives CASSRKTDTQYF.

This rearrangement joins TRBV19 to TRBJ2-1; 9 nucleotides line up with TRBD1. The CDR3 extends over 14 amino acids. Trimming at V came to 7 bases and at J to 8 bases, leaving 9 bases not matched to a gene. Germline assignment: CDR1 LNHDA and CDR2 SQIVND (reference sequence). In DNA form, the CDR3 reads TGTGCCAGTATGTCGAACAGGGGGCTTGATGAGCAGTTCTTC. Protein: CASMSNRGLDEQFF.

The chain links TRBV9 to TRBJ2-3; 9 bases match TRBD2. After removal of 0 bases from V and 6 bases from J, the junction contained 8 bases not matched to a gene. Germline V gene sequence: CDR1 SGDLS, CDR2 YYNGEE. This CDR3 is built from 16 residues. This CDR3 is CASSVGSISGGDTQYF. CDR3 DNA sequence: TGTGCCAGCAGCGTAGGTTCGATTAGCGGGGGTGATACGCAGTATTTT.

The genes are TRBV12-3 or TRBV12-4 and TRBJ1-5; D gene uncertain. V lost 8 bases and J lost 4, with 9 bases in between. The CDR3 runs to 12 residues. CDR3 protein: CASLVGNQPQHF. In DNA, the CDR3 is TGTGCCAGCCTGGTTGGTAATCAGCCCCAGCATTTT.

Here the CDR3 reads CASSSTSGNTIYF. Written as DNA, the CDR3 is TGTGCCAGCAGTTCCACCTCTGGAAACACCATATATTTT. This chain uses TRBV6-6 with TRBJ1-3, with no clear D. The CDR3 runs 13 residues. Trimming pared 4 bases from V and 0 bases from J, leaving 4 bases between. CDR1 MNHNY and CDR2 SVGAGI come from the germline V gene (reference sequence).

The J gene is TRBJ1-4, the V gene TRBV7-8; D possibly corresponds to TRBD1 (6 bases). The CDR3 contains 17 residues. V lost 6 bases to trimming and J lost 0 bases, with 17 bases between them. CDR1 is SGHVS, CDR2 FQNEAQ, per germline. The CDR3 DNA is TGTGCCAGCAGTACCGCGGGGGCCATTGCAACTAATGAAAAACTGTTTTTT. Encoded protein: CASSTAGAIATNEKLFF.

The V and J genes are TRBV7-2 and TRBJ1-2; TRBD1 is a possible D gene (6 bases). CDR1 and CDR2 from the germline V gene are SGHTA and FQGNSA. Trimming stripped 5 bases from V and 2 bases from J, with 15 bases between. This CDR3 has 15 amino acids. The CDR3 region has the DNA TGTGCCAGCAGCGCCCAGACAGGATTCAACTATGGCTACACCTTC. The encoded protein is CASSAQTGFNYGYTF.

The chain recombines TRBV10-3 with TRBJ2-1; 8 bases align to TRBD2. Germline lookup yields CDR1 ENHRY and CDR2 SYGVKD. J gave up 8 bases and V 3 bases, and 6 bases lay outside the gene matches. The CDR3 covers 14 residues. The CDR3 DNA is TGTGCCATCAGTGATAAGCGGGAGATGTATGAGCAGTTCTTC. Translation gives CAISDKREMYEQFF.

In its sample, this clone was seen a few times. The rearrangement joins TRBV28 to TRBJ1-1; D call uncertain. V lost 2 bases and J 3 bases, leaving 10 bases between the germline ends. CDR1 and CDR2 (germline): MDHEN, SYDVKM. The CDR3 covers 14 residues. The CDR3 is CASSLMSRDTEAFF. Here the CDR3 DNA reads TGTGCCAGCAGTTTAATGTCGAGGGACACTGAAGCTTTCTTT.

The rearrangement uses TRBV15 and TRBJ1-5, with D perhaps TRBD1 (5 bases). Germline values: CDR1 LNHNV, CDR2 YYDKDF (reference sequence). The V end lost 5 bases, the J end lost 4 bases, and 9 bases lay between the germline ends. The CDR3 length is 13 residues. As DNA, the CDR3 is TGTGCCACCAGCGGGGGGGGGAATCAGCCCCAGCATTTT. This translates into CATSGGGNQPQHF.

This chain joins TRBV7-2 and TRBJ2-2; D is possibly TRBD2 (6 bases). The CDR3 is made up of 17 amino acids. The germline gives CDR1 SGHTA, CDR2 FQGNSA. Trimming stripped 1 base from V and 2 bases from J, with 14 bases between. The CDR3 here is CASSLEVLAANTGELFF. The DNA of the CDR3 is TGTGCCAGCAGCTTAGAGGTGTTAGCGGCCAACACCGGGGAGCTGTTTTTT.

The chain has TRBV11-2 and TRBJ2-2; 8 bases map to TRBD2. Germline-derived CDR1 and CDR2 are SGHAT and FQNNGV. The CDR3 consists of 15 residues. The V and J ends lost 1 base and 4 bases, in that order; junction bases with no gene match: 2. CDR3 sequence: CASSLAGGITGELFF. CDR3 DNA sequence: TGTGCCAGCAGCTTAGCGGGGGGGATCACCGGGGAGCTGTTTTTT. The full variable domain, in which reference TRBV11-2 and TRBJ2-2 provide the parts outside the CDR3, is EAGVAQSPRYKIIEKRQSVAFWCNPISGHATLYWYQQILGQGPKLLIQFQNNGVVDDSQLPKDRFSAERLKGVDSTLKIQPAKLEDSAVYLCASSLAGGITGELFFGEGSRLTVL.

The V gene is TRBV7-6, the J gene TRBJ1-1, with 8 nucleotides matching TRBD1. The CDR3 has 13 amino acids. Trimming removed 3 bases from V and 7 bases from J; junction bases left unmatched: 4. Germline CDR1 reads SGHVS; CDR2 reads FNYEAQ. CDR3 protein: CASSFDRGDEAFF. In DNA, the CDR3 is TGTGCCAGCAGCTTTGACAGGGGTGATGAAGCTTTCTTT.

The chain couples TRBV10-3 to TRBJ2-2, with 11 nucleotides matching TRBD2. CDR1 ENHRY and CDR2 SYGVKD come from the germline V gene. The trim removed 5 bases at V and 6 bases at J, leaving 8 bases unmatched. The CDR3 has 16 amino acids. CDR3 loop: CAISKTSGSVSGELFF. In DNA, the CDR3 is TGTGCCATCAGTAAAACTAGCGGGAGTGTCTCCGGGGAGCTGTTTTTT.

The chain carries TRBV28 and TRBJ1-2; 8 positions match TRBD1. This CDR3 is 15 amino acids long. V shed 4 bases and J 8 bases; nucleotides not matched to a gene: 12. The V gene's germline CDR1 is MDHEN and CDR2 SYDVKM. In DNA, the CDR3 is TGTGCCAGCAGTTCTGGAGGGCAGGGGGCTTGGGGCTACACCTTC. Protein product: CASSSGGQGAWGYTF.

The gene calls are TRBV27 and TRBJ2-7; the match to TRBD1 covers 7 bases. The trim removed 2 bases at V and 6 bases at J, leaving 7 bases unmatched. Germline assignment: CDR1 MNHEY and CDR2 SMNVEV (reference sequence). The CDR3 spans 14 residues. CDR3 bases: TGTGCCAGCAGTTTAGCCCCACAGGGGTTCGAGCAGTACTTC. It specifies CASSLAPQGFEQYF.

The chain joins TRBV4-2 to TRBJ1-2; D remains unclear. Between the trimmed V and J ends, which lost 0 bases and 4 bases, there was a span of 12 bases. Germline V lookup: CDR1 LGHNA, CDR2 YNFKEQ. CDR3 length: 15 residues. The CDR3 loop reads CASSQEEHLFYGYTF. CDR3 sequence (DNA): TGTGCCAGCAGCCAAGAGGAACACCTTTTCTATGGCTACACCTTC.

CDR3 sequence: CASRTSLAGDSREQYF. The CDR3 DNA reads TGTGCCAGCAGGACAAGCCTAGCGGGGGATTCCCGCGAGCAGTACTTC. This chain connects TRBV28 to TRBJ2-7; 10 bases are shared with TRBD2. The CDR3 totals 16 residues. J gave up 6 bases and V 6 bases, and 14 bases lay outside the gene matches. From germline, CDR1 is MDHEN and CDR2 SYDVKM.

The chain has TRBV18 and TRBJ1-3; 7 bases are shared with TRBD1. This CDR3 is built from 14 residues. Germline V lookup: CDR1 KGHSH, CDR2 LQKENI. With 6 bases clipped from V and 4 bases from J, the junction kept 6 bases outside the gene matches. This CDR3 is CASSQTGYGNTIYF. Written as DNA, the CDR3 is TGTGCCAGCTCGCAGACAGGGTACGGAAACACCATATATTTT.

J is TRBJ2-1 and V is TRBV29-1; TRBD2 aligns across 9 bases. J was trimmed by 8 bases and V by 1 base; bases with no gene match: 6. The CDR3 totals 14 residues. From germline, CDR1 is SQVTM and CDR2 ANQGSEA. CDR3 nucleotides: TGCAGCGTTGAAGGGGCGGGAGGGCCCTATGAGCAGTTCTTC. It is translated as CSVEGAGGPYEQFF.

V and J are TRBV19 and TRBJ1-1; 7 bases align to TRBD1. V lost 3 bases, J lost 0 bases, and 4 bases stayed unmatched. The CDR3 totals 15 residues. CDR1 LNHDA and CDR2 SQIVND come from the germline V gene (reference sequence). CDR3 nucleotides: TGTGCCAGTAGTATGACAGGGTCCATGAACACTGAAGCTTTCTTT. Its protein is CASSMTGSMNTEAFF.

The chain combines TRBV7-9 with TRBJ2-5; 8 positions agree with TRBD2. Germline values: CDR1 SEHNR, CDR2 FQNEAQ (reference sequence). V lost 1 base to trimming and J lost 5 bases; unmatched junction nucleotides: 3. The CDR3 loop spans 14 amino acids. CDR3 sequence: CASSLGTSPETQYF. The CDR3 DNA reads as TGTGCCAGCAGCTTAGGGACTAGCCCGGAGACCCAGTACTTC.

The chain is built from TRBV28 and TRBJ2-1; tentatively, D is TRBD1 (5 bases). The V and J ends lost 6 bases and 1 base respectively, with 19 bases between them. The germline gives CDR1 MDHEN, CDR2 SYDVKM. This CDR3 has 17 amino acids. CDR3 sequence (DNA): TGTGCCAGCAGGTCTACAGGTGGCAGGGAATCCTACAATGAGCAGTTCTTC. Translating gives CASRSTGGRESYNEQFF.

The chain has TRBV6-6 and TRBJ2-2, with D hard to call. Trimming pared 5 bases from V and 6 bases from J, leaving 13 bases between. CDR1 and CDR2 (germline): MNHNY, SVGAGI (reference sequence). This CDR3 spans 14 amino acids. The CDR3 loop reads CASSGHTGSGELFF. The CDR3 nucleotides are TGTGCCAGCAGTGGCCACACGGGTTCCGGGGAGCTGTTTTTT.

The rearrangement joins TRBV5-1 to TRBJ1-2; D is unresolved. The CDR3 covers 13 residues. Germline V CDR1 and CDR2: SGHRS, YFSETQ. The V end lost 0 bases, the J end lost 3 bases, and 6 bases lay between the germline ends. The CDR3 protein is CASSLAGDYGYTF. The DNA for the CDR3 is TGCGCCAGCAGCTTGGCCGGGGACTATGGCTACACCTTC.

This chain joins TRBV7-2 and TRBJ1-5; TRBD1 matches at 8 bases. In germline, CDR1 is SGHTA, CDR2 FQGNSA. The CDR3 contains 15 residues. The ends lost 2 bases at V and 2 bases at J; junction bases unmatched: 2. DNA of the CDR3: TGTGCCAGCAGCTTAACGACAGGGGGCAATCAGCCCCAGCATTTT. It specifies CASSLTTGGNQPQHF.

This clone was seen once. The chain couples TRBV21-1 to TRBJ1-4. TRBV21-1 is a recognized pseudogene. CDR3 length equals 14 residues. The CDR3 bases are TGTGCCAGCAGCAATAGGTGCCCAGAAGCGAAACTGTTTTTT. The encoded protein is CASSNRCPEAKLFF.

This sequence joins TRBV12-3 or TRBV12-4 and TRBJ1-3, with TRBD1 identical over 7 bases. The junction had 4 bases not matched to a gene; V was cut back by 7 bases and J by 4 bases. CDR3 length equals 13 residues. The CDR3: CASTGTDGNTIYF. As DNA, the CDR3 is TGTGCCAGCACGGGGACAGACGGAAACACCATATATTTT.